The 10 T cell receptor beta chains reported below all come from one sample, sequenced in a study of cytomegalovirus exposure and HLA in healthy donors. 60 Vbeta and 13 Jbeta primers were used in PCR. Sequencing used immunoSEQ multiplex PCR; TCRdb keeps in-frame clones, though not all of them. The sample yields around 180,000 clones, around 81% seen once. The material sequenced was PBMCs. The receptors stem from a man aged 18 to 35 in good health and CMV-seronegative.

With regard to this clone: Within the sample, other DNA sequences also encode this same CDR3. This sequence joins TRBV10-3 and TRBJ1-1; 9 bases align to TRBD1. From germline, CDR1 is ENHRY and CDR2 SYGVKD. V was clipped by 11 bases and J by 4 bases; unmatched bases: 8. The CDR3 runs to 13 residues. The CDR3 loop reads CAVAGGQGTEAFF. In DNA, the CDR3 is TGTGCCGTCGCTGGGGGACAGGGCACTGAAGCTTTCTTT.

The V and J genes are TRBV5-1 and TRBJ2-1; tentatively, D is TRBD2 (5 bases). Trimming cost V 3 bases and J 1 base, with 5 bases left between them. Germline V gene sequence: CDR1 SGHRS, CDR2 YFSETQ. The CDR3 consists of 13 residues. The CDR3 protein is CASSSGSYNEQFF. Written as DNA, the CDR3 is TGCGCCAGCAGCTCGGGGTCCTACAATGAGCAGTTCTTC. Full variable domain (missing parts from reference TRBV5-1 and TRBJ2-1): KAGVTQTPRYLIKTRGQQVTLSCSPISGHRSVSWYQQTPGQGLQFLFEYFSETQRNKGNFPGRFSGRQFSNSRSEMNVSTLELGDSALYLCASSSGSYNEQFFGPGTRLTVL.

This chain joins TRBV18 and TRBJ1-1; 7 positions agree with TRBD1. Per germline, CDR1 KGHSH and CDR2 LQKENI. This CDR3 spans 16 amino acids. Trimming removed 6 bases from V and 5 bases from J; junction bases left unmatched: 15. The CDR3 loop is CASSERQGGEGTEAFF. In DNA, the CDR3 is TGTGCCAGCTCGGAAAGACAGGGCGGAGAGGGGACTGAAGCTTTCTTT.

For the CDR3, the DNA is TGTGCCAGCAGTAGGAAATGGGCCAGGGACACCGGGGAGCTGTTTTTT. Its translation: CASSRKWARDTGELFF. The chain combines TRBV2 with TRBJ2-2, with a possible D match to TRBD1 (5 bases). The germline V gene encodes CDR1 SNHLY and CDR2 FYNNEI. The CDR3 has 16 residues. V lost 5 bases to trimming and J lost 3 bases, with 16 bases between them.

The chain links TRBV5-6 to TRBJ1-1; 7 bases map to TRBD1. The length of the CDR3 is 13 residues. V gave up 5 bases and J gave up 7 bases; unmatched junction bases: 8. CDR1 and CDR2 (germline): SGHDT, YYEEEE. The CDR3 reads CASRLGGAFEAFF. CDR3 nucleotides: TGTGCCAGCAGGCTAGGGGGCGCGTTTGAAGCTTTCTTT.

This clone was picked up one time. The CDR3 is CSVEWVGQGFLTDTQYF. The CDR3 DNA reads as TGCAGCGTTGAGTGGGTGGGACAGGGTTTTTTAACAGATACGCAGTATTTT. J is TRBJ2-3 and V is TRBV29-1; 9 positions match TRBD1. Germline CDR1 SQVTM, CDR2 ANQGSEA. V was pared by 3 bases and J by 3 bases, with 13 bases of the junction left unmatched. The CDR3 loop spans 17 amino acids.

The CDR3 coding sequence is TGTGCCAGCAGTTACTCGGGGGGAGCTGGCACTGAAGCTTTCTTT. It yields the protein CASSYSGGAGTEAFF. V and J are TRBV6-5 and TRBJ1-1; perhaps TRBD1 as D (5 bases). The length of the CDR3 is 15 residues. V lost 0 bases and J lost 4, with 12 bases in between. CDR1 MNHEY and CDR2 SVGAGI come from the germline V gene.

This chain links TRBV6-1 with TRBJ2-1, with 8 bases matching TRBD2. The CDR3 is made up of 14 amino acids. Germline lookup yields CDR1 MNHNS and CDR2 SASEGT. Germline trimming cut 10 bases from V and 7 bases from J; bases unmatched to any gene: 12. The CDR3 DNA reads TGTGCCATCGTCCTGGCGGGGGGACAAAATGAGCAGTTCTTC. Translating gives CAIVLAGGQNEQFF.

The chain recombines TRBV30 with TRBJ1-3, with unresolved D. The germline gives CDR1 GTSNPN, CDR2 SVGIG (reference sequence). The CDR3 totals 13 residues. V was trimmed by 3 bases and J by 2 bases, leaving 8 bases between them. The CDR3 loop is CAWRYAAGNTIYF. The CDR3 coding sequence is TGTGCCTGGAGATACGCAGCTGGAAACACCATATATTTT.

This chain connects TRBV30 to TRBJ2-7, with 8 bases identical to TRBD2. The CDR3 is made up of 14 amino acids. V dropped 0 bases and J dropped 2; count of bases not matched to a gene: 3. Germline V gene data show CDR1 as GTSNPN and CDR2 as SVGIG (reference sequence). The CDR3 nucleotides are TGTGCCTGGAGTGTCTCTAGCGGGCCCTACGAGCAGTACTTC. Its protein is CAWSVSSGPYEQYF.